The present TCR beta chain was sequenced within a study of cytomegalovirus exposure and HLA in healthy donors. The PCR ran on 60 Vbeta and 13 Jbeta primers. Sequencing was performed with immunoSEQ multiplex PCR; in TCRdb, only in-frame clones are kept and a portion is missing. The ten top clones account for roughly 3.8%, within a sample of 55,000 to 85,000 clones. V was pared by 8 bases and J by 6 bases, with 8 bases of the junction left unmatched. This CDR3 has 13 residues. Germline assignment: CDR1 MNHNS and CDR2 SASEGT. J is TRBJ1-1 and V is TRBV6-1; 8 positions agree with TRBD1. This clonotype originated in a female donor in good health and CMV-seropositive. The specimen sequenced was PBMCs. CDR3 coding DNA: TGTGCCAGCCTGGGACAGGAAGCGGCTGAAGCTTTCTTT. It yields the protein CASLGQEAAEAFF.